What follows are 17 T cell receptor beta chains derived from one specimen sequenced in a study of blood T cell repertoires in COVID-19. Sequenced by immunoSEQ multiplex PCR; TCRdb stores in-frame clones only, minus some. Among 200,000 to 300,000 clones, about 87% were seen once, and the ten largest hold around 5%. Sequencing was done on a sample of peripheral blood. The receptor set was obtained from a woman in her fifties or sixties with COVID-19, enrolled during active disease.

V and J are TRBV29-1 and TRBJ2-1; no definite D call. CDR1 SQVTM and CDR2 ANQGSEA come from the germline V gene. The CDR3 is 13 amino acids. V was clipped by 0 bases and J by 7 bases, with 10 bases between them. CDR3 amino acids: CSVEDGRWNEQFF. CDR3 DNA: TGCAGCGTTGAAGATGGCCGCTGGAATGAGCAGTTCTTC.

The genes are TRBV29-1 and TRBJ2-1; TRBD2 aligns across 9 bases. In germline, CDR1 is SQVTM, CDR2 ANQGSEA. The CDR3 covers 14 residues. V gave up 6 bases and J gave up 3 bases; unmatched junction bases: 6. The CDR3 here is CSVAGTSSYNEQFF. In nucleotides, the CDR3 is TGCAGCGTAGCCGGGACTAGCAGCTACAATGAGCAGTTCTTC.

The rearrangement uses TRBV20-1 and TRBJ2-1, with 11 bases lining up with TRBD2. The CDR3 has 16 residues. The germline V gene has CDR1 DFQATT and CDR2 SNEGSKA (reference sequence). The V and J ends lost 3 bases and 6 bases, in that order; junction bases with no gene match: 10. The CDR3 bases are TGCAGTGCTAGTTCCCAACTAGCGGGAGCGGGCAATGAGCAGTTCTTC. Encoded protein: CSASSQLAGAGNEQFF.

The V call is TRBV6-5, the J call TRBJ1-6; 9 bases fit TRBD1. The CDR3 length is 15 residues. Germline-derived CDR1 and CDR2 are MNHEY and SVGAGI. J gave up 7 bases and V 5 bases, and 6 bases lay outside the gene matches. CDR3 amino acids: CASSPRTGANSPLHF. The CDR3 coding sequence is TGTGCCAGCAGTCCACGGACAGGGGCAAATTCACCCCTCCACTTT.

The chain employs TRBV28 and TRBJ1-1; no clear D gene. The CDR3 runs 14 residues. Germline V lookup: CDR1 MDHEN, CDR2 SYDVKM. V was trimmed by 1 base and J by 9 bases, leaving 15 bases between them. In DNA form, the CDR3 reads TGTGCCAGCAGTTTATTACGAGGCCCCGGGAAAGCTTTCTTT. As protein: CASSLLRGPGKAFF. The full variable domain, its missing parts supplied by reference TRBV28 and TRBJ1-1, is DVKVTQSSRYLVKRTGEKVFLECVQDMDHENMFWYRQDPGLGLRLIYFSYDVKMKEKGDIPEGYSVSREKKERFSLILESASTNQTSMYLCASSLLRGPGKAFFGQGTRLTVV.

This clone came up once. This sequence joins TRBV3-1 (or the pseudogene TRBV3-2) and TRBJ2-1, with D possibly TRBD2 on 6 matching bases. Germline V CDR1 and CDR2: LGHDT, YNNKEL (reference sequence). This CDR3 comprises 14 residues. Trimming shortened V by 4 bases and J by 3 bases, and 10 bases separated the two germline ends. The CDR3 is CASSPTGVYNEQFF. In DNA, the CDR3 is TGTGCCAGCAGCCCAACGGGAGTCTACAATGAGCAGTTCTTC.

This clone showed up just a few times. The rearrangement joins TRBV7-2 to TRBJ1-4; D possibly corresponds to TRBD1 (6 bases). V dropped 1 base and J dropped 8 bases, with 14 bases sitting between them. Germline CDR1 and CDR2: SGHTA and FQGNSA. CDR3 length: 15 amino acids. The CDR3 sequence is CASSLGGTQGEKLFF. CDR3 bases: TGTGCCAGCAGCTTAGGAGGGACCCAGGGGGAAAAACTGTTTTTT.

This CDR3 is CASSLIGGNQPQHF. The CDR3 DNA reads as TGTGCCAGCAGCTTAATCGGGGGCAATCAGCCCCAGCATTTT. The chain is built from TRBV11-2 and TRBJ1-5; D not certain. This CDR3 has 14 amino acids. Germline V lookup: CDR1 SGHAT, CDR2 FQNNGV. Trimming pared 2 bases from V and 2 bases from J, leaving 7 bases between.

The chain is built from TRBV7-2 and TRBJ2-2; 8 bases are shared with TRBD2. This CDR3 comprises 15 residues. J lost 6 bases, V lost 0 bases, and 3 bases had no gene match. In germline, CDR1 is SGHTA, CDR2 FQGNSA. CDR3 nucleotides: TGTGCCAGCAGCTTAGCGCCCGGGGGGGCCGGGGAGCTGTTTTTT. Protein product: CASSLAPGGAGELFF.

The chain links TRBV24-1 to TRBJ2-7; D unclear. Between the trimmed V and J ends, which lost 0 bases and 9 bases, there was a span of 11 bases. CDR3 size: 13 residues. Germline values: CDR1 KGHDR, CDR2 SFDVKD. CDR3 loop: CATSDLGSGGQYF. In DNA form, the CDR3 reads TGTGCCACCAGTGATTTGGGGTCCGGCGGGCAGTACTTC.

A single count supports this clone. The CDR3 sequence is CASSQGLEGGAEQFF. The DNA for the CDR3 is TGTGCCAGCAGCCAAGGTCTGGAGGGAGGCGCTGAGCAGTTCTTC. This chain uses TRBV4-2 with TRBJ2-1; the D gene is possibly TRBD2 (6 bases). CDR1 and CDR2 from the germline V gene are LGHNA and YNFKEQ. V lost 1 base to trimming and J lost 9 bases, with 16 bases between them. There are 15 residues in the CDR3.

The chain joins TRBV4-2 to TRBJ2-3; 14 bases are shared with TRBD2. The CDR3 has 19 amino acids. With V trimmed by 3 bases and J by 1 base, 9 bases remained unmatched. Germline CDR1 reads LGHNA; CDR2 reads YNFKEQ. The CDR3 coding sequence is TGTGCCAGCAGCCAGGGGACTAGCGGGAGAAGGGAGGGCACAGATACGCAGTATTTT. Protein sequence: CASSQGTSGRREGTDTQYF.

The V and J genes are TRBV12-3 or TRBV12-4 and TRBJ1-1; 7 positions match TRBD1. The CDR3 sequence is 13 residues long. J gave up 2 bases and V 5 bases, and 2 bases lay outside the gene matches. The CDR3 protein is CASSQGGNTEAFF. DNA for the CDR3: TGTGCCAGCAGTCAGGGGGGAAACACTGAAGCTTTCTTT.

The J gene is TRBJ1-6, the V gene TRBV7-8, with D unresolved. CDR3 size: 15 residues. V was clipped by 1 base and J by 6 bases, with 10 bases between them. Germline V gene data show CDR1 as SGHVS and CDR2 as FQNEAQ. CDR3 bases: TGTGCCAGCAGCTTAGATTCCGCCGGTAATTCACCCCTCCACTTT. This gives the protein CASSLDSAGNSPLHF.

Here the CDR3 reads CASTSAGAYYNEQFF. The DNA for the CDR3 is TGTGCCAGCACCTCTGCAGGGGCCTATTACAATGAGCAGTTCTTC. V usage is TRBV6-5 and J usage is TRBJ2-1, with TRBD1 as a possible D gene (6 bases). Between the trimmed V and J ends, which lost 7 bases and 4 bases, there was a span of 17 bases. Germline V CDR1 and CDR2: MNHEY, SVGAGI. CDR3 length: 15 amino acids.

CDR3 sequence reads: CASSFRGTYEQYF. DNA of the CDR3: TGTGCCAGCAGTTTTAGGGGGACCTACGAGCAGTACTTC. The chain uses TRBV28 and TRBJ2-7, with D perhaps matching TRBD1 (6 bases). CDR1 MDHEN and CDR2 SYDVKM come from the germline V gene. Trimming cost V 3 bases and J 2 bases, with 8 bases left between them. The CDR3 runs to 13 residues.

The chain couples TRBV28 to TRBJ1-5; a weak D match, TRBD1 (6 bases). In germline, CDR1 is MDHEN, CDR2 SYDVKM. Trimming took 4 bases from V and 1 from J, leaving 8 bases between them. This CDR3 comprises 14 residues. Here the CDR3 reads CASSSTGSNQPQHF. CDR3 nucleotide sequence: TGTGCCAGCAGTTCAACAGGGAGCAATCAGCCCCAGCATTTT.